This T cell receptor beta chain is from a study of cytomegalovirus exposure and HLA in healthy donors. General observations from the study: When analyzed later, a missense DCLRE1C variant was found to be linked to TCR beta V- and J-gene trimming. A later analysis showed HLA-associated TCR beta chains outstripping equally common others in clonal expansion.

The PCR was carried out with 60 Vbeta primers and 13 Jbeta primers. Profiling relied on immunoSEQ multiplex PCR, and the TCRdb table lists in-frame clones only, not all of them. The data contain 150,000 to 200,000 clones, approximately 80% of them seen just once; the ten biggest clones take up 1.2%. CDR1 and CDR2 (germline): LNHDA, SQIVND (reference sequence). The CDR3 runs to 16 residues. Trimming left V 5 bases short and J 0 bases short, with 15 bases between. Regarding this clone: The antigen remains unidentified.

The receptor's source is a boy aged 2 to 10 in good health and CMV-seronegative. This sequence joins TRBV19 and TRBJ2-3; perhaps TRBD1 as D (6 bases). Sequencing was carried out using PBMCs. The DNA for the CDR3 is TGTGCCAGTAGTCCACGACAGGTTATGAGCACAGATACGCAGTATTTT. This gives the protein CASSPRQVMSTDTQYF.